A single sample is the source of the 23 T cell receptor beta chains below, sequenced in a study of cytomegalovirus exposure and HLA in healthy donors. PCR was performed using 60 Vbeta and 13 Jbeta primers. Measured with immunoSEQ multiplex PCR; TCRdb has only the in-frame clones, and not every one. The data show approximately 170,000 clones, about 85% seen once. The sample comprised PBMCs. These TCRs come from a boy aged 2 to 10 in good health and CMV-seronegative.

The CDR3 region has the DNA TGTGCCAGTCGCATTAGAGGCAACGGCTACACCTTC. The encoded protein is CASRIRGNGYTF. The chain couples TRBV19 to TRBJ1-2, with unresolved D. CDR3 length: 12 residues. The germline V gene has CDR1 LNHDA and CDR2 SQIVND (reference sequence). Trimming cost V 8 bases and J 8 bases, with 15 bases left between them.

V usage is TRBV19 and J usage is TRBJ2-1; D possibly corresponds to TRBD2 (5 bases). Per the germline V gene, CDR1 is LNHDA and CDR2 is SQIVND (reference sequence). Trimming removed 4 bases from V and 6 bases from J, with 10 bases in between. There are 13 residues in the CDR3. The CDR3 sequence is CASSRTSANEQFF. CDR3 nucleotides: TGTGCCAGTAGTAGAACTAGTGCCAATGAGCAGTTCTTC.

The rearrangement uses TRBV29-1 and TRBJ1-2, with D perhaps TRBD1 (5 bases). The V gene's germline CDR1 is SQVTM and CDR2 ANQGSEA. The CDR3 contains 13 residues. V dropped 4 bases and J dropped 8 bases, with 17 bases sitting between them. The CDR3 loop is CSVVTRGAGGYTF. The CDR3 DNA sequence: TGCAGCGTTGTAACGAGGGGTGCGGGGGGCTACACCTTC.

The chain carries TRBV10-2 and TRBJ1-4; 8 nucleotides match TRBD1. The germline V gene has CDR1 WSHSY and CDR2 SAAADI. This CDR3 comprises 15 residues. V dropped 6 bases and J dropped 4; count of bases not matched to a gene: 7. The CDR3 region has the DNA TGCGCCAGCAGAGCCGCGGACAGGGATAATGAAAAACTGTTTTTT. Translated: CASRAADRDNEKLFF.

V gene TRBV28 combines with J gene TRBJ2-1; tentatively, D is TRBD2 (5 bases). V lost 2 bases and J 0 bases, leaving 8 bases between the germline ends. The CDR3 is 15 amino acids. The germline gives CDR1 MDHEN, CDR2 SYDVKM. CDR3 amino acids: CASSLMGSSYNEQFF. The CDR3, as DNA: TGTGCCAGCAGTTTAATGGGGAGCTCCTACAATGAGCAGTTCTTC.

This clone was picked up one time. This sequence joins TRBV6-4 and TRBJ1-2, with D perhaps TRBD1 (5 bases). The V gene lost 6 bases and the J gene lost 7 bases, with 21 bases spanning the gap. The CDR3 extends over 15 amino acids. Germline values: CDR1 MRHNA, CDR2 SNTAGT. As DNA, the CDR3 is TGTGCCAGCAGCCCCTCGACCGCCGGGGGGGGTGGCTACACCTTC. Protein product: CASSPSTAGGGGYTF.

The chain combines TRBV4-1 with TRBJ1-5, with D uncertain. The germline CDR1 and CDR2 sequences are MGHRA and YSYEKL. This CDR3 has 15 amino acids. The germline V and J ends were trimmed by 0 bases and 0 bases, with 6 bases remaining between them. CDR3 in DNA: TGCGCCAGCAGCCAAGACGGGGATAGCAATCAGCCCCAGCATTTT. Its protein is CASSQDGDSNQPQHF.

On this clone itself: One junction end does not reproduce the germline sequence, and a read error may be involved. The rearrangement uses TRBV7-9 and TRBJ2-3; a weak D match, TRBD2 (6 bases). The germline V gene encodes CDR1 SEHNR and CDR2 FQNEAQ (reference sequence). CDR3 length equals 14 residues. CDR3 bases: TGTGCCAGCAGTTTAGGGCAGGGAGGAGATACGCAGTATTTT. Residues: CASSLGQGGDTQYF.

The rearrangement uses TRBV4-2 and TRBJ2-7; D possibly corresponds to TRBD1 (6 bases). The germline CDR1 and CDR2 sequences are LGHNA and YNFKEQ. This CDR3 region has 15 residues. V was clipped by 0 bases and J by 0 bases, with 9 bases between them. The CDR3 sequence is CASSQEDSNSYEQYF. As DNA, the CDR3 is TGTGCCAGCAGCCAAGAGGACAGCAACTCCTACGAGCAGTACTTC.

The CDR3 region has the DNA TGTGCCAGCACCCCCGCAGGGCGGGGGGCCTACGAGCAGTACTTC. Protein product: CASTPAGRGAYEQYF. This chain joins TRBV7-2 and TRBJ2-7, with 8 bases that match TRBD2. Germline V gene sequence: CDR1 SGHTA, CDR2 FQGNSA. V shed 7 bases and J 2 bases; nucleotides not matched to a gene: 10. This CDR3 contains 15 residues.

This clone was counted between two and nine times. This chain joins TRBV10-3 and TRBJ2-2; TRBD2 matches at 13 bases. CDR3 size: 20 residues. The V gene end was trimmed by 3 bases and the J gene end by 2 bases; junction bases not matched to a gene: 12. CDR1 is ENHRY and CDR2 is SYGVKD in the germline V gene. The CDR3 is CAISDWELAGGARNTGELFF. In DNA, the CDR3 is TGTGCCATCAGTGACTGGGAACTAGCGGGAGGGGCGCGAAACACCGGGGAGCTGTTTTTT.

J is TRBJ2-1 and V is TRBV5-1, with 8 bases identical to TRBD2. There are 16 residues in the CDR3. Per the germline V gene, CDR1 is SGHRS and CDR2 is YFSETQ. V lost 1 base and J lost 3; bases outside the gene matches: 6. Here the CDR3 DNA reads TGCGCCAGCAGCTTGTACCCGGGGGGGTTCTACAATGAGCAGTTCTTC. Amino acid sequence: CASSLYPGGFYNEQFF.

The CDR3 coding sequence is TGCGCCAGCAGCTTTCGGGGACAGGCGGGCACTGAAGCTTTCTTT. Its protein product is CASSFRGQAGTEAFF. The chain has TRBV5-1 and TRBJ1-1, with 8 bases identical to TRBD1. J lost 4 bases, V lost 2 bases, and 7 bases had no gene match. This CDR3 has 15 residues. Germline loops: CDR1 SGHRS, CDR2 YFSETQ. Variable domain in full (rest from reference TRBV5-1 and TRBJ1-1): KAGVTQTPRYLIKTRGQQVTLSCSPISGHRSVSWYQQTPGQGLQFLFEYFSETQRNKGNFPGRFSGRQFSNSRSEMNVSTLELGDSALYLCASSFRGQAGTEAFFGQGTRLTVV.

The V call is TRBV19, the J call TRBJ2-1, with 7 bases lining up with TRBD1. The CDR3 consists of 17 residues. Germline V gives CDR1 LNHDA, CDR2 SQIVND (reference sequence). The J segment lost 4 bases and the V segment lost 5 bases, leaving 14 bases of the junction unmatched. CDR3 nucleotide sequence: TGTGCCAGTAGTCTGTACTCCCGGGACAGAAGGTACAATGAGCAGTTCTTC. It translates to CASSLYSRDRRYNEQFF.

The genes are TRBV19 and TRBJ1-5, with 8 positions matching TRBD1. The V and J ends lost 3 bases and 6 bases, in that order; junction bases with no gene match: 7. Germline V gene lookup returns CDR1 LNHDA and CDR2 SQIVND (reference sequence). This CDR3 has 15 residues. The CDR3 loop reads CASSIRTGPGQPQHF. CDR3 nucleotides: TGTGCCAGTAGTATCCGGACAGGGCCAGGTCAGCCCCAGCATTTT.

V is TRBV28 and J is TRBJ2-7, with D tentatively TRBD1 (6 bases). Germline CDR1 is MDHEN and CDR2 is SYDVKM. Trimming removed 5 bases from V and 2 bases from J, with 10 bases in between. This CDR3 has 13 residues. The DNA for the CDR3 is TGTGCCAGCAGTCTGACAGGAACCTACGAGCAGTACGTC. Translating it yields CASSLTGTYEQYV.

CDR3 region: CASTLTVGGNQPQHF. In DNA, the CDR3 is TGTGCCAGCACCCTAACAGTAGGGGGCAATCAGCCCCAGCATTTT. This chain uses TRBV6-1 with TRBJ1-5; tentatively, D is TRBD1 (5 bases). Germline V gene data show CDR1 as MNHNS and CDR2 as SASEGT. Trimming removed 7 bases at V and 2 bases at J, with 15 bases between. This CDR3 spans 15 amino acids.

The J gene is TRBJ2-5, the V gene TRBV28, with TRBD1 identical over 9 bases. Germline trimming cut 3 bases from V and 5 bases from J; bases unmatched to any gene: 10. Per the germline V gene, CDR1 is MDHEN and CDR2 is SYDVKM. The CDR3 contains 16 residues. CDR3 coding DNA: TGTGCCAGCAGTTTTTCCTGGGACAGGGCCGTTGAGACCCAGTACTTC. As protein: CASSFSWDRAVETQYF.

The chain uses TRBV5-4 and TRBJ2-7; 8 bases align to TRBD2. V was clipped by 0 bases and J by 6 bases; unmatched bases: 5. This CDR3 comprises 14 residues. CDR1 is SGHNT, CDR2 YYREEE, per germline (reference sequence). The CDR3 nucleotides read TGTGCCAGCAGCTTGGCAGGGACTAGGAGCGAGCAGTACGTC. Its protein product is CASSLAGTRSEQYV.

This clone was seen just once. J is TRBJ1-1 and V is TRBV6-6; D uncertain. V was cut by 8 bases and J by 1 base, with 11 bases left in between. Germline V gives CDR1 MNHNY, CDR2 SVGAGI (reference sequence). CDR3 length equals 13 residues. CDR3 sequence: CASCPVRNTEAFF. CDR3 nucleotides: TGTGCCAGCTGTCCCGTGAGGAACACTGAAGCTTTCTTT.

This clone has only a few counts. The DNA of the CDR3 is TGTGCCAGCACTCGAGGCGGTAACACTGAAGCTTTCTTT. Translation: CASTRGGNTEAFF. V usage is TRBV25-1 and J usage is TRBJ1-1; D not certain. The CDR3 loop spans 13 amino acids. Germline V gene lookup returns CDR1 MGHDK and CDR2 SYGVNS. Trimming cost V 7 bases and J 2 bases, with 11 bases left between them. Using reference TRBV25-1 and TRBJ1-1 for the parts outside the CDR3, the full variable domain is EADIYQTPRYLVIGTGKKITLECSQTMGHDKMYWYQQDPGMELHLIHYSYGVNSTEKGDLSSESTVSRIRTEHFPLTLESARPSHTSQYLCASTRGGNTEAFFGQGTRLTVV.

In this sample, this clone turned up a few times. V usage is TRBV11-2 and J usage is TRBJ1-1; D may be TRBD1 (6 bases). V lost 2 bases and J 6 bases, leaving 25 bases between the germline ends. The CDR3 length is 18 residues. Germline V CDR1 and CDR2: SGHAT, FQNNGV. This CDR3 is CASSLYRVPSRIRAEAFF. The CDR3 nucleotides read TGTGCCAGCAGCTTATACAGGGTGCCCTCTCGAATAAGGGCTGAAGCTTTCTTT.

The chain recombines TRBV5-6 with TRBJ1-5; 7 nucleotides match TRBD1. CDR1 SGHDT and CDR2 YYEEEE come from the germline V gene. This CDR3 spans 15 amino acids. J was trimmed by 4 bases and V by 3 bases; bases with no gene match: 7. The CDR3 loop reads CASSWRGRSNQPQHF. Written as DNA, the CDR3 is TGTGCCAGCAGCTGGAGGGGGCGTTCTAATCAGCCCCAGCATTTT.